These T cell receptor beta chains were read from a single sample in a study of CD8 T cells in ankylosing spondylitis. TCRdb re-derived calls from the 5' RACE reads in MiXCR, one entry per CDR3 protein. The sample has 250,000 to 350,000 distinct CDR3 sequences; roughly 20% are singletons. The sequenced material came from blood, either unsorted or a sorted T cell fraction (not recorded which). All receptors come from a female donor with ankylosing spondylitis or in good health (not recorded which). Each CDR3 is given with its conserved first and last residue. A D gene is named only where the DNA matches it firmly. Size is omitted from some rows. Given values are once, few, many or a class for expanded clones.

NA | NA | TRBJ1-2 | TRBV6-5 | TGTGCCAGCAGCCTACTCAGGGGCTTGGAGGGTGGCTACACCTTC | CASSLLRGLEGGYTF
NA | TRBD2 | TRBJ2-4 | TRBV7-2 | TGTGCCAGCAGCTTAGCGGGAGGGCCGAGAAACATTCAGTACTTC | CASSLAGGPRNIQYF
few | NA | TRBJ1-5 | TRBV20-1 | TGCAGTGCACGAGTCGGTAGCAATCAGCCCCAGCATTTT | CSARVGSNQPQHF
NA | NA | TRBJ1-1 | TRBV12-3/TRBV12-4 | TGTGCCAGCAAAAAGACAGGCTCGAACACTGAAGCTTTCTTT | CASKKTGSNTEAFF
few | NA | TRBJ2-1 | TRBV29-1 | TGCAGCGTTGGAAGACCGTCACCCTCCTACAATGAGCAGTTCTTC | CSVGRPSPSYNEQFF
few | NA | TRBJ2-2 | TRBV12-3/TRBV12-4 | TGTGCCAGCAGTTTGGGCAGTACCACCGGGGAGCTGTTTTTT | CASSLGSTTGELFF
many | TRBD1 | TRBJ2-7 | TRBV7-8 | TGTGCCAGCGGCCCCGGGACAGGGGGCTCCTACGAGCAGTACTTC | CASGPGTGGSYEQYF
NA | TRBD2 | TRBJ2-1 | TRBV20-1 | TGCAGTGCTAGGCGGACTAGCGGGGTCAGGGAGCAGTTCTTC | CSARRTSGVREQFF
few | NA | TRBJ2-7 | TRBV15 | TGTGCCACCAGCAGGGGCAGATCCTACGAGCAGTACTTC | CATSRGRSYEQYF
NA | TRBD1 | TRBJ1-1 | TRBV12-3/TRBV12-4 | TGTGCCAGCAGGGACAGGGGAGGAAACACTGAAGCTTTCTTT | CASRDRGGNTEAFF
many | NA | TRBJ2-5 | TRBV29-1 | TGCAGCGTTGCGGGAGTGGTCGTAGAGACCCAGTACTTC | CSVAGVVVETQYF
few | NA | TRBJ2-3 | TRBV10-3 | TGTGCCATCAGTGCCCCCCCCAGCACAGATACGCAGTATTTT | CAISAPPSTDTQYF
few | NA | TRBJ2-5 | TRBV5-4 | TGTGCCAGCAGCTTCAAGGGGCCCCACCAAGAGACCCAGTACTTC | CASSFKGPHQETQYF
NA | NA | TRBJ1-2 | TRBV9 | TGTGCCAGCAGCGCCCCGGGACTTATTAACTATGGCTACACCTTC | CASSAPGLINYGYTF
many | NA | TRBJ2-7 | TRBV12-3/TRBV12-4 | TGTGCCAGCAGTGATTCGGGGGTCCCCTACGAGCAGTACTTC | CASSDSGVPYEQYF
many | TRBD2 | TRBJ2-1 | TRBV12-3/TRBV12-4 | TGTGCCAGCAGACCCCCGGGACTAGCGGGGTTTGGTGAGCAGTTCTTC | CASRPPGLAGFGEQFF
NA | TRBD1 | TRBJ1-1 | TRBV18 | TGTGCCAGCTCACCATCGCAGGGGGCCTGGAACACTGAAGCTTTCTTT | CASSPSQGAWNTEAFF
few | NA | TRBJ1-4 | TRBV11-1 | TGTGCCAGCAGCAGGACGTCGGGAGAAAAACTGTTTTTT | CASSRTSGEKLFF
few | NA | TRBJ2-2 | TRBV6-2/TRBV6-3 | TGTGCCAGCACCCTGGATGACTTCCTTGTGGGGGAGCTGTTTTTT | CASTLDDFLVGELFF
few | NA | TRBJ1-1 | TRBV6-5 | TGTGCCAGCAGTTACTCAGCCACCTACACTGAAGCTTTCTTT | CASSYSATYTEAFF
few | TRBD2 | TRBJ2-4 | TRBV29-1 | TGCAGCGTTGACTTAGCGGGAGGGTCGGAAAACATTCAGTACTTC | CSVDLAGGSENIQYF
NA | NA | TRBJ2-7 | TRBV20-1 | TGCAGTGCTAGCATAGAAACCTACGAGCAGTACTTC | CSASIETYEQYF
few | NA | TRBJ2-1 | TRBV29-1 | TGCAGCGTTGAAGGGCAGGGGCAAAGTGAGCAGTTCTTC | CSVEGQGQSEQFF
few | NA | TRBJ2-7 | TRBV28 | TGTGCCAGCGCCCGAAGACAGCCCCAAACCTACGAGCAGTACTTC | CASARRQPQTYEQYF
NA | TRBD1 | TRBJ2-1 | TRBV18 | TGTGCCAGCTCGGGTGGGACAGGGGGCGCAGACCAGCAGTTCTTC | CASSGGTGGADQQFF
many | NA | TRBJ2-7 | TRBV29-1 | TGCAGCGGGGCGACAGGCTACGAGCAGTACTTC | CSGATGYEQYF
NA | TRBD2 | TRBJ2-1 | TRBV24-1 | TGTGCCACCAGTGATCATAGACTAGCGGGATCAGATGAGCAGTTCTTC | CATSDHRLAGSDEQFF
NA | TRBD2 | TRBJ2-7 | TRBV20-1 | TGCAGTGCGACACTAGCGGGAGCTTTCTACGAGCAGTACTTC | CSATLAGAFYEQYF
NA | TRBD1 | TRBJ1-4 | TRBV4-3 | TGCGCCAGCAGCCGGCAGGGGGCGGGAAAACTGTTTTTT | CASSRQGAGKLFF
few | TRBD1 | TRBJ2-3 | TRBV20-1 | TGCAGTGCTAGCTTCGCGGGACAGGGGAAGGGAGATACGCAGTATTTT | CSASFAGQGKGDTQYF
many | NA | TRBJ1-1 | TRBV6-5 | TGTGCCAGCTCGGCCGTTATCGAAGCTTTCTTT | CASSAVIEAFF
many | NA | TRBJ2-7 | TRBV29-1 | TGCAGCGTTGCCCCAGCGCTGGGGCACTACGAGCAGTACTTC | CSVAPALGHYEQYF
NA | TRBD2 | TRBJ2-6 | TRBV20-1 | TGCAGTGCTAGAGATCGAACTGGGCGGGAGCAGGCTGGGGCCAACGTCCTGACTTTC | CSARDRTGREQAGANVLTF
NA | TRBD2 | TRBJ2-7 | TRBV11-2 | TGTGCCAGCAGCTTAATCGGACCGATGGACGGGCGGGGGTACGAGCAGTACTTC | CASSLIGPMDGRGYEQYF
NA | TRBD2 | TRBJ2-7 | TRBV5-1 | TGCGCCAGCAGTTCCGGTATTAGCGGGAACGAGCAGTACTTC | CASSSGISGNEQYF
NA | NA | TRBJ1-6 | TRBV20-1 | TGCAGTGCTAGAGCACCAGGGCAACCAGCTAATTCACCCCTCCACTTT | CSARAPGQPANSPLHF
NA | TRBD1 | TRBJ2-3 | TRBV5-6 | TGTGCCAGCAGCTTTCCCCGAACTGCCGCGAGACAGGGTGCGCAAGATACGCAGTATTTT | CASSFPRTAARQGAQDTQYF
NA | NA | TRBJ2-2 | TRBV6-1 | TGTGCCAGCAGCGTCATTACAAGGACCGGGGAGCTGTTTTTT | CASSVITRTGELFF
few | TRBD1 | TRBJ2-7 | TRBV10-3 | TGTGCCATCCGGGGGACAGGGCCGTCGAACGAGCAGTACTTC | CAIRGTGPSNEQYF
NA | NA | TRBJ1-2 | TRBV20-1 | TGCAGTGCTACCCCGGGGAGGGCTGGCTACACCTTC | CSATPGRAGYTF
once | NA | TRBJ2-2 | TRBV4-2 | TGTGCCAGCAGGAGACCAGAGGGGAGGACCGGGGAGCTGTTTTTT | CASRRPEGRTGELFF
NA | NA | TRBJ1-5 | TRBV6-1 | TGTGCCAGCAGTGAAGTCGAAGGATCCCAGCATTTT | CASSEVEGSQHF
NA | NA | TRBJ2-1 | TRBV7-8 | TGTGCCAGCAGCTTAGGAGCGGCCCTAATCTATGAGCAGTTCTTC | CASSLGAALIYEQFF
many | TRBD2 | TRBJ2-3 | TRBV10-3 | TGTGCCATCAGTGGGCGGACTAGCGGCACAGATACGCAGTATTTT | CAISGRTSGTDTQYF
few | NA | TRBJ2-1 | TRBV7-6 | TGTGCCAGCAGCCCCCGGTGGGAGTCGAGCTCCTACAATGAGCAGTTCTTC | CASSPRWESSSYNEQFF
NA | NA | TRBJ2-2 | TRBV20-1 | TGCAGTGCTAGAGGGGGGAAAAACACCGGGGAGCTGTTTTTT | CSARGGKNTGELFF
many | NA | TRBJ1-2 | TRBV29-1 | TGCAGCGGTACCGATCCGGGGGCGGGTGGCTACACCTTC | CSGTDPGAGGYTF
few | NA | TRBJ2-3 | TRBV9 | TGTGCCAGCAGCGTTGGGAGGCCTAGCACAGATACGCAGTATTTT | CASSVGRPSTDTQYF
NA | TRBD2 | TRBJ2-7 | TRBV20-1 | TGCAGTGCTAGACCCGGACTAGCGGGCCGGGGGGACGAGCAGTACTTC | CSARPGLAGRGDEQYF
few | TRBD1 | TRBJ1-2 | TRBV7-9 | TGTGCCAGCAGCTTGTGGACAGGGCCCTATGGCTACACCTTC | CASSLWTGPYGYTF
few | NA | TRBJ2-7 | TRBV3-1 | TGTGCCAGCAGCCTAACGGCTAGCGAGGGCTACGAGCAGTACTTC | CASSLTASEGYEQYF
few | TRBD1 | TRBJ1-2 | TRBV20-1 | TGCAGTGCTAGACCTCCCGGGACAGGGTTGTCCTACACCTTC | CSARPPGTGLSYTF
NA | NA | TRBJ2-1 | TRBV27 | TGTGCCAGCAGTCCCTCCTTTAGGAGTGGGGAGCAGTTCTTC | CASSPSFRSGEQFF
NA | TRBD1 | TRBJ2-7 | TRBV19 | TGTGCCAGTAGTCCTCGACAGGGTCTGGGCGAGCAGTACTTC | CASSPRQGLGEQYF
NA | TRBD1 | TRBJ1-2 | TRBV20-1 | TGCAGTGCCCTAGACAGGGGGAACTATGGCTACACCTTC | CSALDRGNYGYTF